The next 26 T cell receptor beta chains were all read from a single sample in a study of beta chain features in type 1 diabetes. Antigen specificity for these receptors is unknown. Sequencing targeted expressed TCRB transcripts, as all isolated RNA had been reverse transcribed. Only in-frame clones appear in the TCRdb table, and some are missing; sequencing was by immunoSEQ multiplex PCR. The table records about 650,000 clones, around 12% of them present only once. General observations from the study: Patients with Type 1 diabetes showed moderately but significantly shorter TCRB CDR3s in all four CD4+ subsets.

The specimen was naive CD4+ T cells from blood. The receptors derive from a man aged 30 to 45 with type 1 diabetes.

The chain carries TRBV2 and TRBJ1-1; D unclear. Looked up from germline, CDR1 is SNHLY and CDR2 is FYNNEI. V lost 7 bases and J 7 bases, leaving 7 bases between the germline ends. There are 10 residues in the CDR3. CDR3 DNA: TGTGCCAGCACGGTTCTTGAAGCTTTCTTT. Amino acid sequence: CASTVLEAFF.

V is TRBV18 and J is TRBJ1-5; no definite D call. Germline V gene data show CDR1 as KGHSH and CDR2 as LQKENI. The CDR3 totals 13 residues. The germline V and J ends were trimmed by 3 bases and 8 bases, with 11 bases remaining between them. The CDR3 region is CASSPRDGEPQHF. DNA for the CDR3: TGTGCCAGCTCACCGCGTGATGGGGAGCCCCAGCATTTT. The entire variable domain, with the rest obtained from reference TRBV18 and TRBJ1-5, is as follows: NAGVMQNPRHLVRRRGQEARLRCSPMKGHSHVYWYRQLPEEGLKFMVYLQKENIIDESGMPKERFSAEFPKEGPSILRIQQVVRGDSAAYFCASSPRDGEPQHFGDGTRLSIL.

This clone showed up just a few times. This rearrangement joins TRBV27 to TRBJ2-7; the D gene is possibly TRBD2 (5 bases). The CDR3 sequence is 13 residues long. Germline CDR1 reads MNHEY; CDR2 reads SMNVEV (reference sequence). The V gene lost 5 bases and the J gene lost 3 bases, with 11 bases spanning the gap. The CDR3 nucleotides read TGTGCCAGCAGTGCGGGTTCCCTCTACGAGCAGTACTTC. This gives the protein CASSAGSLYEQYF.

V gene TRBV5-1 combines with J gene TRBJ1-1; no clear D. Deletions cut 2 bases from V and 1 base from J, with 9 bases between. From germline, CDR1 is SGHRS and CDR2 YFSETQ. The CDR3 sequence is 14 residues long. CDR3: CASSLGVPNTEAFF. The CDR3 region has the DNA TGCGCCAGCAGCTTAGGTGTCCCGAACACTGAAGCTTTCTTT.

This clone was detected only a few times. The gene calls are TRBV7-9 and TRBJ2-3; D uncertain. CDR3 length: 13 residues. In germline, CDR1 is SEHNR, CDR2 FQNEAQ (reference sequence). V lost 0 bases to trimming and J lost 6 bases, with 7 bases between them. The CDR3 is CASSLAGFDTQYF. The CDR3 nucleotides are TGTGCCAGCAGCTTAGCAGGGTTCGATACGCAGTATTTT.

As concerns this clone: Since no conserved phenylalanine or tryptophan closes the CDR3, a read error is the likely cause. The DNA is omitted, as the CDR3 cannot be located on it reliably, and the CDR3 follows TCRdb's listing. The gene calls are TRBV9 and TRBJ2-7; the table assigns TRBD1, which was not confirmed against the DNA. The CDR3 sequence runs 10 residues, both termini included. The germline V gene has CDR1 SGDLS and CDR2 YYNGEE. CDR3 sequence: CASSVEMAGL.

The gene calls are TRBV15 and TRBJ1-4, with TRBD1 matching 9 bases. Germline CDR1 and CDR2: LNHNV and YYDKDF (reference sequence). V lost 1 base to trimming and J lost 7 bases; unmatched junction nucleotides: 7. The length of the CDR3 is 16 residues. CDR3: CATSRGRDRVGEKLFF. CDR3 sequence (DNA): TGTGCCACCAGCAGAGGAAGGGACAGGGTGGGTGAAAAACTGTTTTTT.

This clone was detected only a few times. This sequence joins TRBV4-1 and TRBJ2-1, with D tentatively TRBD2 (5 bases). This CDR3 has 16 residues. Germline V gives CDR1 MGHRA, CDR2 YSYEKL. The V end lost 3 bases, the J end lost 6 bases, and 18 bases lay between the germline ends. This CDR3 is CASSHPGLGSTNEQFF. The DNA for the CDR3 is TGCGCCAGCAGCCATCCCGGACTGGGGAGTACCAATGAGCAGTTCTTC.

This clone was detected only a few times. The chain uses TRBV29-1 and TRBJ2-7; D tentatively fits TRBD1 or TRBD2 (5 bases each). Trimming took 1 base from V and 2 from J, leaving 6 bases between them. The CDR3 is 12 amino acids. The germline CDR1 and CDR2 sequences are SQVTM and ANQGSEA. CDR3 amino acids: CSVEAGPYEQYF. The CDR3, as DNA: TGCAGCGTTGAAGCGGGACCCTACGAGCAGTACTTC.

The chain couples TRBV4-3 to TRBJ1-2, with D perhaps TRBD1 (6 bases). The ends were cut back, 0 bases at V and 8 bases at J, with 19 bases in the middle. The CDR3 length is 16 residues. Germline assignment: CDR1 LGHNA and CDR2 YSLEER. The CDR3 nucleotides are TGCGCCAGCAGCCAAGATTTGCCCAGGGGAGGAGGCGGCTACACCTTC. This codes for CASSQDLPRGGGGYTF.

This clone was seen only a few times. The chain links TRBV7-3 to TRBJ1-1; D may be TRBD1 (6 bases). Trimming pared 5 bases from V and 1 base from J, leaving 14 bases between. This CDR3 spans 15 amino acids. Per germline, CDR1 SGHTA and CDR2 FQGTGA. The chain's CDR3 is CASSPVGGANTEAFF. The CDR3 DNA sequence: TGTGCCAGCAGCCCCGTCGGGGGGGCGAACACTGAAGCTTTCTTT.

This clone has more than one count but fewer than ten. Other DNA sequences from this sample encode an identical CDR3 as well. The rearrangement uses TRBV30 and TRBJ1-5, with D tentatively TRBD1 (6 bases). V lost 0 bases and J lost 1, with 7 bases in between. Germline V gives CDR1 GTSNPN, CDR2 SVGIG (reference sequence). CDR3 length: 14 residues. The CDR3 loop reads CAWSVGGSNQPQHF. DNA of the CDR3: TGTGCCTGGAGTGTAGGGGGGAGCAATCAGCCCCAGCATTTT.

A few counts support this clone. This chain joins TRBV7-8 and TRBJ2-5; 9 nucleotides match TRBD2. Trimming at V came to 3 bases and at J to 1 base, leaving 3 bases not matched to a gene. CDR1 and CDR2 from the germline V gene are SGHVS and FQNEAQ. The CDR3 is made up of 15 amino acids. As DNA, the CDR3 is TGTGCCAGCAGCTTTCCAGCGGGGGGCCAAGAGACCCAGTACTTC. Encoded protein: CASSFPAGGQETQYF.

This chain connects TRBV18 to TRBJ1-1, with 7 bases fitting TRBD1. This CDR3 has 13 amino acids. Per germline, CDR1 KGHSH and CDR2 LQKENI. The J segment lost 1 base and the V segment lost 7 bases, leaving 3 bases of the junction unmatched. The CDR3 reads CASLQGQNTEAFF. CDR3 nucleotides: TGTGCCAGCTTACAGGGGCAGAACACTGAAGCTTTCTTT.

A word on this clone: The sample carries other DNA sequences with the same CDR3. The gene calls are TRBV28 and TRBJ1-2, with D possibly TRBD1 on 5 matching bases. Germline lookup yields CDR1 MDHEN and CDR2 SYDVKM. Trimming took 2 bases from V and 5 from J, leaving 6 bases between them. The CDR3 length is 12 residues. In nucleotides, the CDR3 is TGTGCCAGCAGTTTACGGGGGTATGGCTACACCTTC. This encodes CASSLRGYGYTF.

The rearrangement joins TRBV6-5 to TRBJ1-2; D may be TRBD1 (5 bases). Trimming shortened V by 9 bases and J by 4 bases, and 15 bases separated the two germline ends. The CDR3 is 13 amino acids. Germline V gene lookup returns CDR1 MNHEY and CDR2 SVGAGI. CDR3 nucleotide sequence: TGTGCCAGTATGGGGGGACGGACCTATGGCTACACCTTC. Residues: CASMGGRTYGYTF.

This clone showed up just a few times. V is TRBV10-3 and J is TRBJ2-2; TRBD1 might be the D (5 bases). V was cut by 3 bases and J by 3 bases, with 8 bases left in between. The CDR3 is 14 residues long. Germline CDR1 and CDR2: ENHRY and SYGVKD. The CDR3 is CAISDDRYTGELFF. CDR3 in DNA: TGTGCCATCAGTGATGACAGATACACCGGGGAGCTGTTTTTT.

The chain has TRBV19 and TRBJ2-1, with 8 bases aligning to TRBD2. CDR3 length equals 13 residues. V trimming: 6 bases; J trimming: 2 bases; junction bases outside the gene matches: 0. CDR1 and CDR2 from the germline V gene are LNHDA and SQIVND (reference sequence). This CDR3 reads CASRGLAYNEQFF. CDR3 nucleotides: TGTGCCAGTAGGGGACTAGCCTACAATGAGCAGTTCTTC. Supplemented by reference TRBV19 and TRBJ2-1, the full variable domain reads DGGITQSPKYLFRKEGQNVTLSCEQNLNHDAMYWYRQDPGQGLRLIYYSQIVNDFQKGDIAEGYSVSREKKESFPLTVTSAQKNPTAFYLCASRGLAYNEQFFGPGTRLTVL.

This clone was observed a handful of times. The CDR3 region is CASSLGEHQPQHF. The CDR3 DNA reads as TGTGCCAGCAGCTTGGGTGAGCATCAGCCCCAGCATTTT. The J gene is TRBJ1-5, the V gene TRBV7-2; D is unresolved. CDR1 and CDR2 from the germline V gene are SGHTA and FQGNSA. The CDR3 is 13 amino acids. Trimming left V 3 bases short and J 5 bases short, with 8 bases between.

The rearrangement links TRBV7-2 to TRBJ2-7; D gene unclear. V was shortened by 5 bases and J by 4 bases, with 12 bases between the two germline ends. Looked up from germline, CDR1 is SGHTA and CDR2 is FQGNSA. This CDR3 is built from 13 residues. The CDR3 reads CASSQTTGYEQYF. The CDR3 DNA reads TGTGCCAGCAGCCAAACAACCGGGTACGAGCAGTACTTC.

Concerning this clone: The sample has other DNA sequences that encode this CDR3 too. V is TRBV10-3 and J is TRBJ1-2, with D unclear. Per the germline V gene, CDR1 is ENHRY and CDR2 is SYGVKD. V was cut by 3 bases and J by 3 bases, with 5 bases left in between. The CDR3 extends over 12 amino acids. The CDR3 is CAISETDYGYTF. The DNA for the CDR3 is TGTGCCATCAGTGAAACAGACTATGGCTACACCTTC.

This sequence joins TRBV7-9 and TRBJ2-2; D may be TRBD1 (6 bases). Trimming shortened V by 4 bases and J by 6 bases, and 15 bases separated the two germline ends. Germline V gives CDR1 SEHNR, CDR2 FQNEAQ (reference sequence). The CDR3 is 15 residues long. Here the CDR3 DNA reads TGTGCCAGCAGCTCGCCCAGGGGAAGATCCGGGGAGCTGTTTTTT. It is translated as CASSSPRGRSGELFF.

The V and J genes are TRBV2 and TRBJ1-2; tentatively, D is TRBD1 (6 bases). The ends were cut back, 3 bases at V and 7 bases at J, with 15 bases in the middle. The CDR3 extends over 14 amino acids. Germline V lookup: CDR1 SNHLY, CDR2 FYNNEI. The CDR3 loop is CASSEAGALGGYTF. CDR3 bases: TGTGCCAGCAGTGAGGCAGGGGCCCTGGGTGGCTACACCTTC.

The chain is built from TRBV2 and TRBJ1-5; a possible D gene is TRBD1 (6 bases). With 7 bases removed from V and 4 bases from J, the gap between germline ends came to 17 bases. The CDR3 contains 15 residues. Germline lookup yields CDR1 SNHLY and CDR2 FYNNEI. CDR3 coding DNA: TGTGCCAGCACAACTACACAGGGATGGAATCAGCCCCAGCATTTT. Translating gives CASTTTQGWNQPQHF.

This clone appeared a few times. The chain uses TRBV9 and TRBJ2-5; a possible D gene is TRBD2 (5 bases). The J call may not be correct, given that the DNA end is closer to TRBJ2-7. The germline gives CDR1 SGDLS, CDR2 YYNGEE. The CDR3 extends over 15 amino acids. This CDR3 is CASSVALGSSYEQYF. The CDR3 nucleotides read TGTGCCAGCAGCGTAGCGTTAGGGAGCTCCTACGAGCAGTACTTC.

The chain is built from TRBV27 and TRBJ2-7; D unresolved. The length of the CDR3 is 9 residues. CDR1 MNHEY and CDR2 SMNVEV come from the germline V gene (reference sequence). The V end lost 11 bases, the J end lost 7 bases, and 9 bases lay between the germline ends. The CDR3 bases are TGTGCCGGCTTAAAGGAGCAGTACTTC. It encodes CAGLKEQYF.